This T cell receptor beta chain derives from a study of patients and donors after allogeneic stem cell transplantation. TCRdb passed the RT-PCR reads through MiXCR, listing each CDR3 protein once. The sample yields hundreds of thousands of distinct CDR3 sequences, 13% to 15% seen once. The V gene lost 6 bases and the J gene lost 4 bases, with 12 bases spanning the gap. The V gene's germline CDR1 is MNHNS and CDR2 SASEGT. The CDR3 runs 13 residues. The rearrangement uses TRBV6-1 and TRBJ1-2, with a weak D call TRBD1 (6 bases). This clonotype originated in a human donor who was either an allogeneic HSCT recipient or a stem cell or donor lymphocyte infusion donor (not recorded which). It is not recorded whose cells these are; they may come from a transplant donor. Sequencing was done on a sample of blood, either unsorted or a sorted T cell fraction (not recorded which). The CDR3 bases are TGTGCCAGCAGCCGGACAGAAGCCTATGGCTACACCTTC. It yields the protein CASSRTEAYGYTF.